This T cell receptor beta chain is drawn from a study of blood T cell repertoires in COVID-19. In the study's own analysis: Nucleated cell counts were estimated from reference gene primer amplification. The repertoire was sequenced with immunoSEQ multiplex PCR; TCRdb's copy has only in-frame clones and lacks some. Clone size and V and J calls were adopted from that table, with D and trimming inferred from the DNA. Of over 200,000 clones listed, 87% are singletons. CDR3 length equals 19 residues. The V segment lost 3 bases and the J segment 6 bases; nucleotides outside the gene matches: 16. Germline CDR1 and CDR2: SGDLS and YYNGEE.

The material sequenced was peripheral blood. The clonotype originates from a woman aged 18-30 years who had recovered from COVID-19. The chain links TRBV9 to TRBJ2-2; 11 bases agree with TRBD2. The chain's CDR3 is CASSGNPTLAGVRAGELFF. The CDR3 DNA reads as TGTGCCAGCAGCGGCAACCCAACACTAGCGGGAGTTAGGGCCGGGGAGCTGTTTTTT.